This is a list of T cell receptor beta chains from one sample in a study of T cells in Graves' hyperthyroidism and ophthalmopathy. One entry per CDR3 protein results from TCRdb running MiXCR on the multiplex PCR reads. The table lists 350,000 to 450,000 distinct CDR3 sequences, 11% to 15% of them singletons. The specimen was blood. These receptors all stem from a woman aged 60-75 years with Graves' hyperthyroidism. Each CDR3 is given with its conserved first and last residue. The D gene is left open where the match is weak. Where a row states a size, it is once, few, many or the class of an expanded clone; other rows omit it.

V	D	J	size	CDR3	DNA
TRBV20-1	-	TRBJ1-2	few	CSARETYGYTF	TGCAGTGCTAGAGAGACTTATGGCTACACCTTC
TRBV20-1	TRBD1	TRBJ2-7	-	CSARDPTGGYEQYF	TGCAGTGCTAGAGACCCGACAGGGGGATACGAGCAGTACTTC
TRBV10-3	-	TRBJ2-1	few	CAIRKMGRTTAPYNEQFF	TGTGCCATCAGGAAAATGGGACGGACAACTGCGCCATACAATGAGCAGTTCTTC
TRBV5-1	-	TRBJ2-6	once	CASSLGTIRSGANVLTF	TGTGCCAGCAGCTTGGGGACGATCCGCTCTGGGGCCAACGTCCTGACTTTC
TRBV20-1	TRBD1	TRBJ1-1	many	CSARVRQGVNTEAFF	TGCAGTGCTAGAGTGAGACAGGGGGTTAACACTGAAGCTTTCTTT
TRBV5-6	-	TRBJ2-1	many	CASIDKANEQFF	TGTGCCAGCATCGACAAGGCCAATGAGCAGTTCTTC
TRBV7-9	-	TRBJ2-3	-	CASRTPAPVDTQYF	TGTGCCAGCAGAACCCCCGCCCCGGTAGATACGCAGTATTTT
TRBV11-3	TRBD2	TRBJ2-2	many	CASSLDGGSLTGELFF	TGTGCCAGCAGCTTAGATGGCGGGAGTTTAACCGGGGAGCTGTTTTTT
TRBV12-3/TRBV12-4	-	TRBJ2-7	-	CASSEGAEQYF	TGTGCCAGCTCGGAGGGGGCCGAGCAGTACTTC
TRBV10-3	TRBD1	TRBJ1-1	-	CAISDRVGSNTEAFF	TGTGCCATCTCCGACAGGGTGGGATCGAACACTGAAGCTTTCTTT
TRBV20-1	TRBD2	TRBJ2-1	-	CSASGGRALNEQFF	TGCAGTGCTAGTGGTGGGAGGGCTCTCAATGAGCAGTTCTTC
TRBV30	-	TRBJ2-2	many	CAWTGQLNTGELFF	TGTGCCTGGACGGGGCAGCTTAACACCGGGGAGCTGTTTTTT
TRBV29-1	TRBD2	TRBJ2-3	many	CSVEVAGVLDTQYF	TGCAGCGTTGAAGTGGCGGGAGTTTTGGATACGCAGTATTTT
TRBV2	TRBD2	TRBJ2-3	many	CASSEGAGGADTQYF	TGTGCCAGCAGTGAAGGAGCGGGAGGGGCAGATACGCAGTATTTT
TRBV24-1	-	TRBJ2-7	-	CATMEGATSYEQYF	TGTGCCACCATGGAGGGGGCAACCTCCTACGAGCAGTACTTC
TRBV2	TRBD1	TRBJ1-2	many	CASSRDSMGGYTF	TGTGCCAGCAGCCGGGACAGTATGGGGGGCTACACCTTC
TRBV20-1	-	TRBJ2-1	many	CSASPAGSVEQFF	TGCAGTGCTAGTCCCGCGGGGTCCGTGGAGCAGTTCTTC
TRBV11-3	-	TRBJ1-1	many	CASSLGEGGNTEAFF	TGTGCCAGCAGCTTAGGAGAAGGGGGTAACACTGAAGCTTTCTTT
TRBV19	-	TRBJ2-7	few	CASSTGSFGDEQYF	TGTGCCAGTAGTACAGGGTCGTTTGGTGACGAGCAGTACTTC
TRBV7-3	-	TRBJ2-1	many	CASSLVARDYNEQFF	TGTGCCAGCAGCTTAGTGGCTCGGGACTACAATGAGCAGTTCTTC
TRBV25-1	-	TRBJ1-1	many	CASSESGRARVTEAFF	TGTGCCAGCAGTGAATCCGGCAGGGCCCGAGTCACTGAAGCTTTCTTT
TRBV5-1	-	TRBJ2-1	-	CASSRQSSPRYNEQFF	TGCGCCAGCAGCCGTCAATCATCCCCTCGGTACAATGAGCAGTTCTTC
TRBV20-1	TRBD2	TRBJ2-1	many	CSLAGGTDEQFF	TGCAGTCTAGCGGGGGGGACAGATGAGCAGTTCTTC
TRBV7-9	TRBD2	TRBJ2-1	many	CASSPRLAGDRSYNEQFF	TGTGCCAGCAGCCCGAGACTAGCGGGAGATCGATCCTACAATGAGCAGTTCTTC
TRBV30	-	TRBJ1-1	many	CAWSKGESTEAFF	TGTGCCTGGAGTAAAGGGGAGAGCACTGAAGCTTTCTTT
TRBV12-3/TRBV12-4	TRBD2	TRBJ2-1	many	CASTSSGRRAYNEQFF	TGTGCCAGCACCTCTAGCGGGAGACGGGCCTACAATGAGCAGTTCTTC
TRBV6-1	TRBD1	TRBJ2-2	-	CASCKGTGNTGELFF	TGTGCCAGCTGTAAAGGGACAGGGAACACCGGGGAGCTGTTTTTT
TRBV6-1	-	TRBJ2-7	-	CASMKKTLLREQYF	TGTGCCAGCATGAAAAAAACCCTCCTGCGGGAGCAGTACTTC
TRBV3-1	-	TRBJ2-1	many	CASSQGRGLGAYNEQFF	TGTGCCAGCAGCCAAGGGCGAGGCTTGGGGGCCTACAATGAGCAGTTCTTC